This T cell receptor (beta chain) was observed in a study of blood T cell repertoires in COVID-19. As for the study in general: Samples taken during acute and convalescent COVID-19 were collected in the United States, Italy and Spain. T cells, B-cell-depleted T cells, or PBMCs provided the cDNA or gDNA that served as material.

As originally analysed: The authors estimated nucleated cell counts from reference gene primer amplification. Profiling relied on immunoSEQ multiplex PCR, and the TCRdb table lists in-frame clones only, not all of them. V and J calls and clone size are copied from that table; D and trimming were computed from the DNA. This table holds 250,000 to 300,000 clones, 82% found once. Unmatched junction bases numbered 20, after V lost 6 bases and J lost 9 bases. Germline V gene sequence: CDR1 WNHNN, CDR2 SYGVQD (reference sequence). The CDR3 has 17 residues. V gene TRBV10-1 combines with J gene TRBJ2-7; 10 bases agree with TRBD2. Sequenced sample: peripheral blood. This sequence was found in a woman aged 18 to 35 with acute or convalescent COVID-19. CDR3 amino acids: CASSHLGLAGAPVVQYF. The CDR3 region has the DNA TGCGCCAGCAGCCACCTCGGGCTAGCGGGGGCCCCGGTGGTGCAGTACTTC.